This T cell receptor beta chain was identified during a study of T cells in women clearing cervical HPV infection (dated by TCRdb to the late 2010s). For context, the study as a whole: The cases were 25 women with histologically confirmed HPV16-related CIN3 or worse, and 2 of these cases were invasive cancers. An exploratory proof-of-principle case-control study, nested within the Guanacaste HPV Natural History Study in Costa Rica, was conducted to compare TCR repertoires across cervical HPV16 outcomes. HLA typing was available for only a few women, so HLA type could not be excluded as a confounder. The controls were 25 or so women whose single incident HPV16 infection cleared within 12 months with no development of precancer or cancer. Blood from cases was collected at the visit at which the lesion was first identified, whereas blood from controls was collected once infection was no longer detected. Cases were matched to controls by age within five years and by the year the sample was collected. Among cases, blood sampling occurred a median of 149 days after lesion detection, with an interquartile range of about 80 to 200 days. The parent cohort enrolled about 9,700 women aged 18 or older in Guanacaste, Costa Rica, in 1993 to 1994 and followed the women for seven years. Cases had a median age of roughly 35 years compared with 38 for controls, and baseline characteristics showed no significant differences between the groups. Five blinded duplicates per group were added as quality controls, so that approximately 60 samples were obtained: some 50 participants and some 10 replicates.

About this clone: The antigen it binds to is not known. The read ends 3 residues shy of where the CDR3 ends; the end is completed using the germline J gene.

Every participant had a single incident cervical HPV16 infection, and prevalent HPV16 infections were excluded. Cervical HPV DNA was detected with MY09/MY11 PCR, and genotyping was done by dot-blot hybridization. Fifteen mL of heparinized blood was centrifuged, after which the buffy coat was aliquoted, frozen at -30 degrees C, and then stored at -80 degrees C. QIAGEN kits were used to extract genomic DNA from the buffy coat specimens. At the junction V is shortened by 3 bases and J by 5 bases, with 11 bases in between. CDR1 and CDR2, looked up from the germline V gene, are SGHTA and FQGTGA. Reading from cysteine to phenylalanine, the CDR3 counts 13 amino acids. Of the CDR3's DNA, 30 bases were read; they are in frame from base 1. TCR beta CDR3 regions were amplified by multiplex PCR from an average of around 1,200 ng genomic DNA per sample using the immunoSEQ assay. To correct primer bias, the assay used a complete synthetic TCR repertoire to set an amplification baseline. The amplicons were sequenced on the Illumina platform. For the original study's pipeline: Sequences were error-corrected by clustering with frequency ratios and a modified nearest-neighbor algorithm, then analyzed in the immunoSEQ Analyzer with IMGT gene definitions. At each rarefaction depth, TCR richness and evenness were averaged across 20 rarefaction repeats, and samples with fewer sequences than that depth were excluded. Relative abundances of V, D and J genes were compared between groups using Wilcoxon rank sum tests, with FDR correction applied. For the blinded duplicates, the intraclass correlation was nearly 96% for TCR richness and averaged approximately 76% across 66 gene segments. TCRdb carries this immuneACCESS record with in-frame sequences only. Its versions omit some clonotypes, under half of them owing to an unresolved V gene in the studies checked, with the rest unexplained. V, J and clone size reflect that table, while D and trimming were determined from the DNA. This sample's listing comprises tens of thousands of clones. Together, the top ten hold roughly 35% of the sample.

Results the study describes overall, beyond this receptor: Because of the cross-sectional design, the study could not determine whether the associations came before infection or resulted from infection, and neither effector/memory subsets nor HPV-specific T cells were isolated. Random forest classifiers that combined richness and V gene abundances separated cases from controls with an estimated AUC of 0.83. Lower TRBV6-7 relative abundance was observed in cases than in controls (roughly 0.12% versus 0.15%; Bonferroni P = 0.0008). Because T-cell numbers per sample were unknown, differences in richness could reflect varying T-cell content rather than repertoire biology. Significantly higher TCR repertoire richness was observed in CIN3+ cases than in controls across sequencing depths, whereas no difference in evenness was found.

Material: blood buffy coat. The receptor was isolated from a woman between 18 and 75 years old with a cervical HPV16 infection that either progressed to CIN3+ or cleared (not recorded which). This chain joins TRBV7-3 to TRBJ2-7; matching of 5 bases hints at TRBD1 as the D gene. The CDR3 bases that were read are TGTGCCAGCAGCTTGGCAGGGTTGAACGAG. This codes for CASSLAGLNE. The whole CDR3 sequence is CASSLAGLNEQYF.